The 19 T cell receptor beta chains below all came from one sample that was sequenced in a study of identifying expanded T cells in peripheral blood. Data came from immunoSEQ multiplex PCR; TCRdb stores just in-frame clones and leaves some out. The top ten hold about 5.5% of the sample, which has 100,000 or so clones, 88% seen once. The sample taken for sequencing was blood. All receptors derive from a person aged 18 to 70 in good health.

The chain recombines TRBV11-3 with TRBJ2-1; 7 positions agree with TRBD2. The CDR3 consists of 15 residues. V lost 5 bases, J lost 7 bases, and 11 bases stayed unmatched. Germline V gene sequence: CDR1 SGHNT, CDR2 YENEEA. The CDR3, as DNA: TGTGCCAGCAGCGGAGGGAGGGCTATAAGAAATGAGCAGTTCTTC. This translates into CASSGGRAIRNEQFF.

This chain uses TRBV23-1 with TRBJ2-2; 9 nucleotides align to TRBD1. TRBV23-1 is treated as an ORF (open reading frame) with a function not yet certain. With V trimmed by 5 bases and J by 6 bases, 10 bases remained unmatched. The CDR3 covers 16 residues. CDR3 nucleotide sequence: TGCGCCAGCAGTTCCCTCGACACAGGGGGCTCCGGGGAGCTGTTTTTT. Translated: CASSSLDTGGSGELFF.

The chain has TRBV12-5 and TRBJ2-5; 9 nucleotides align to TRBD2. Germline V gene data show CDR1 as LGHNT and CDR2 as FRNRAP. This CDR3 spans 16 amino acids. V trimming: 5 bases; J trimming: 1 base; junction bases outside the gene matches: 8. The CDR3 here is CASGPGTSSAQETQYF. CDR3 nucleotide sequence: TGTGCTAGTGGTCCAGGGACTAGCAGCGCCCAAGAGACCCAGTACTTC.

V and J are TRBV5-4 and TRBJ2-1; D could derive from TRBD1 or TRBD2 (5 bases each). The V end was cut by 2 bases, the J end by 7 bases, with 7 bases between. The germline gives CDR1 SGHNT, CDR2 YYREEE (reference sequence). The CDR3 consists of 12 residues. The CDR3 DNA is TGTGCCAGCAGCTTCGAGGGGAATGAGCAGTTCTTC. It codes for CASSFEGNEQFF.

The chain links TRBV6-5 to TRBJ1-2; D not certain. CDR1 is MNHEY, CDR2 SVGAGI, per germline. The CDR3 sequence is 15 residues long. Trimming took off 5 bases at V and 8 bases at J, with 21 bases between the two ends. The CDR3 sequence: CASSPPSSVLGGYTF. Here the CDR3 DNA reads TGTGCCAGCAGTCCCCCCAGTTCAGTTCTGGGGGGCTACACCTTC.

This chain connects TRBV7-3 to TRBJ2-3; TRBD2 matches at 7 bases. Germline V CDR1 and CDR2: SGHTA, FQGTGA. The CDR3 extends over 15 amino acids. The trim removed 5 bases at V and 4 bases at J, leaving 9 bases unmatched. The CDR3 loop is CASSPSGAGADTQYF. In DNA form, the CDR3 reads TGTGCCAGCAGCCCGAGCGGGGCCGGCGCAGATACGCAGTATTTT.

This clone was seen once. The rearrangement links TRBV7-8 to TRBJ1-6; tentatively, D is TRBD1 (5 bases). Germline V CDR1 and CDR2: SGHVS, FQNEAQ. The CDR3 has 15 residues. Trimming took off 4 bases at V and 7 bases at J, with 14 bases between the two ends. CDR3 nucleotides: TGTGCCAGCAGCTCGGGGGGACCGGAAAATTCACCCCTCCACTTT. Translating it yields CASSSGGPENSPLHF.

The V call is TRBV4-2, the J call TRBJ1-2; unclear D gene. V dropped 5 bases and J dropped 7 bases, with 17 bases sitting between them. Germline lookup yields CDR1 LGHNA and CDR2 YNFKEQ. CDR3 length: 14 residues. This CDR3 reads CASSSAVGQTGYTF. The CDR3 nucleotides are TGTGCCAGCAGCTCGGCGGTCGGGCAGACTGGCTACACCTTC.

The chain couples TRBV5-1 to TRBJ2-3; 7 bases are shared with TRBD2. CDR1 and CDR2 from the germline V gene are SGHRS and YFSETQ. The length of the CDR3 is 14 residues. The V gene end was trimmed by 5 bases and the J gene end by 0 bases; junction bases not matched to a gene: 3. CDR3 amino acids: CASRLAPSTDTQYF. CDR3 DNA sequence: TGCGCCAGCAGACTAGCGCCTAGCACAGATACGCAGTATTTT.

The chain joins TRBV6-1 to TRBJ2-5, with 10 bases fitting TRBD2. The CDR3 is made up of 17 amino acids. The germline V gene has CDR1 MNHNS and CDR2 SASEGT. Trimming took 2 bases from V and 4 from J; bases not matched to a gene: 10. The CDR3 spells CASSEWVSASGGETQYF. CDR3 nucleotides: TGTGCCAGCAGTGAATGGGTCTCGGCTAGCGGGGGAGAGACCCAGTACTTC.

The V and J genes are TRBV7-7 and TRBJ2-1; tentative D call: TRBD2 (7 bases). V gave up 1 base and J gave up 5 bases, with 12 bases separating them. Germline V gives CDR1 SSHAT, CDR2 FNYEAQ (reference sequence). The CDR3 loop spans 15 amino acids. The CDR3, as DNA: TGTGCCAGCAGCTTAGGAACCGGGGGGCACAATGAGCAGTTCTTC. Translated, it gives CASSLGTGGHNEQFF.

The chain joins TRBV6-5 to TRBJ2-5, with D hard to call. Trimming removed 5 bases at V and 10 bases at J, with 17 bases between. The CDR3 sequence is 13 residues long. Germline CDR1 is MNHEY and CDR2 is SVGAGI. CDR3 DNA: TGTGCCAGCAGTAACGGCGCCCGGGCGGTCCAGTACTTC. Translation: CASSNGARAVQYF.

This clone was recorded once. J is TRBJ2-7 and V is TRBV6-1, with 9 positions matching TRBD2. Trimming cost V 4 bases and J 3 bases; bases outside gene matches: 10. The CDR3 spans 16 residues. Germline lookup yields CDR1 MNHNS and CDR2 SASEGT. CDR3 bases: TGTGCCAGCAGTGGACTAGCGGCAACCGTTGTCTACGAGCAGTACTTC. As protein: CASSGLAATVVYEQYF.

CDR3 loop: CASSLGGPFGTEAFF. The DNA of the CDR3 is TGTGCCAGCAGCTTGGGGGGGCCCTTCGGCACTGAAGCTTTCTTT. This chain connects TRBV5-4 to TRBJ1-1; a weak D match, TRBD1 (6 bases). In germline, CDR1 is SGHNT, CDR2 YYREEE (reference sequence). Deletions cut 0 bases from V and 4 bases from J, with 13 bases between. The CDR3 has 15 amino acids.

V usage is TRBV7-8 and J usage is TRBJ2-1; D unclear. CDR1 SGHVS and CDR2 FQNEAQ come from the germline V gene. V lost 2 bases and J lost 2, with 4 bases in between. This CDR3 comprises 13 residues. The CDR3 DNA is TGTGCCAGCAGCTTAAGTACCTACAATGAGCAGTTCTTC. Its translation: CASSLSTYNEQFF.

This chain joins TRBV12-2 and TRBJ2-7. TRBV12-2 is a documented pseudogene. The CDR3 consists of 14 residues. CDR3: CASRLPQGVYEQYF. DNA of the CDR3: TGTGCAAGTCGCTTACCTCAGGGAGTGTACGAGCAGTACTTC.

The V gene is TRBV10-2, the J gene TRBJ2-7; perhaps D is TRBD1 or TRBD2 (5 bases each). CDR1 is WSHSY and CDR2 is SAAADI in the germline V gene. This CDR3 contains 16 residues. Between the trimmed V and J ends, which lost 0 bases and 2 bases, there was a span of 14 bases. For the CDR3, the DNA is TGCGCCAGCAGTGAGTCTGACGGGGCTTTCCCCTACGAGCAGTACTTC. This encodes CASSESDGAFPYEQYF.

The rearrangement joins TRBV9 to TRBJ2-3; perhaps D is TRBD1 or TRBD2 (6 bases each). Germline lookup yields CDR1 SGDLS and CDR2 YYNGEE. The CDR3 covers 16 residues. V was shortened by 3 bases and J by 0 bases, with 14 bases between the two germline ends. For the CDR3, the DNA is TGTGCCAGCAGCGCATCCGGGGGCGGGAGCACAGATACGCAGTATTTT. This sequence encodes CASSASGGGSTDTQYF.

V is TRBV19 and J is TRBJ2-1; D gene unclear. This CDR3 has 14 amino acids. Germline V gene sequence: CDR1 LNHDA, CDR2 SQIVND (reference sequence). V was clipped by 3 bases and J by 9 bases, with 15 bases between them. The CDR3 bases are TGTGCCAGTAGTATCGATGGCGCAAGTTCTGAGCAGTTCTTC. It is translated as CASSIDGASSEQFF.